Each of the 31 T cell receptor beta chains below was sequenced from the same sample in a study of T cell changes during pregnancy in multiple sclerosis (dated by TCRdb to the late 2010s). Library creation used the immunoSEQ multiplex PCR assay. The immuneACCESS repertoire file appears here via TCRdb, limited to in-frame rearrangements. These files lack a portion of the clones; in checked studies, under half of the deficit traces to unresolved V genes, and the cause of the others is not known. This sample gives some 70,000 clones in total; 91% of them show up just once. Around 0.86% of the sample lies in the top ten. Source: peripheral blood, taken in the second trimester of pregnancy. The receptors here all came from a female donor with multiple sclerosis, enrolled in a pregnancy study.

The gene calls are TRBV7-6 and TRBJ1-2; the D gene is possibly TRBD1 (6 bases). Germline V gives CDR1 SGHVS, CDR2 FNYEAQ. This CDR3 contains 14 residues. Deletions cut 1 base from V and 3 bases from J, with 9 bases between. The CDR3 loop is CASSLGGGDYGYTF. CDR3 sequence (DNA): TGTGCCAGCAGCTTAGGAGGGGGTGACTATGGCTACACCTTC.

This rearrangement joins TRBV4-2 to TRBJ1-2; no clear D gene. This CDR3 region has 16 residues. The V and J ends lost 1 base and 4 bases respectively, with 16 bases between them. The germline CDR1 and CDR2 sequences are LGHNA and YNFKEQ. The CDR3 sequence: CASSQVLPGTPYGYTF. CDR3 nucleotides: TGTGCCAGCAGCCAAGTCCTTCCGGGTACACCCTATGGCTACACCTTC.

The chain links TRBV7-9 to TRBJ2-7; 7 bases fit TRBD1. From germline, CDR1 is SEHNR and CDR2 FQNEAQ (reference sequence). The CDR3 loop spans 16 amino acids. The V gene end was trimmed by 8 bases and the J gene end by 0 bases; junction bases not matched to a gene: 13. The CDR3: CASDLPGQGDSYEQYF. The CDR3 region has the DNA TGTGCCAGCGACCTGCCTGGGCAGGGGGACTCCTACGAGCAGTACTTC.

The V and J genes are TRBV4-2 and TRBJ2-7; D is uncertain. The V and J ends lost 0 bases and 4 bases respectively, with 13 bases between them. From germline, CDR1 is LGHNA and CDR2 YNFKEQ. This CDR3 comprises 15 residues. The CDR3 sequence is CASSQEDGQLYEQYF. The CDR3 DNA follows: TGTGCCAGCAGCCAAGAAGATGGGCAGCTATACGAGCAGTACTTC.

The chain is built from TRBV25-1 and TRBJ2-3; the match to TRBD2 covers 14 bases. This CDR3 has 18 residues. Germline V lookup: CDR1 MGHDK, CDR2 SYGVNS. V shed 2 bases, J shed 6 bases, and the junction held 10 bases outside the gene matches. CDR3 sequence: CASSEPLRLAGGLDTQYF. As DNA, the CDR3 is TGTGCCAGCAGTGAACCCCTAAGACTAGCGGGGGGGTTGGATACGCAGTATTTT.

The V gene is TRBV7-3, the J gene TRBJ2-1; possibly TRBD1 for D (6 bases). Trimming took off 6 bases at V and 5 bases at J, with 20 bases between the two ends. The CDR3 has 16 residues. Germline CDR1 and CDR2: SGHTA and FQGTGA. Here the CDR3 DNA reads TGTGCCAGCAGGGATAACGACAGGAATCGGCACAATGAGCAGTTCTTC. This gives the protein CASRDNDRNRHNEQFF.

The V and J genes are TRBV14 and TRBJ2-3; D remains ambiguous. CDR3 length: 13 amino acids. Trimming removed 2 bases at V and 5 bases at J, with 8 bases between. Per germline, CDR1 SGHDN and CDR2 FVKESK. The CDR3 protein is CASSQPLGDTQYF. Written as DNA, the CDR3 is TGTGCCAGCAGCCAACCCCTCGGAGATACGCAGTATTTT.

V gene TRBV11-2 combines with J gene TRBJ1-2, with D possibly TRBD1 on 5 matching bases. Germline V gene lookup returns CDR1 SGHAT and CDR2 FQNNGV. The germline V and J ends were trimmed by 5 bases and 8 bases, with 24 bases remaining between them. The CDR3 consists of 16 residues. The CDR3 protein is CASSSRDYRPSEGYTF. CDR3 DNA: TGTGCCAGCAGCAGCCGGGACTACCGGCCCTCGGAAGGCTACACCTTC.

V usage is TRBV7-2 and J usage is TRBJ1-2; 8 bases map to TRBD1. J gave up 2 bases and V 10 bases, and 9 bases lay outside the gene matches. CDR3 size: 14 residues. Germline CDR1 and CDR2: SGHTA and FQGNSA. The CDR3 DNA is TGTGCCACCGCCATCAGGGGGCCCAACTATGGCTACACCTTC. It yields the protein CATAIRGPNYGYTF.

The chain has TRBV5-1 and TRBJ1-5; possible D gene TRBD1, 5 bases. The germline V gene encodes CDR1 SGHRS and CDR2 YFSETQ. This CDR3 has 15 residues. V dropped 0 bases and J dropped 3 bases, with 10 bases sitting between them. The chain's CDR3 is CASSLVGAYNQPQHF. CDR3 coding DNA: TGCGCCAGCAGCTTGGTAGGGGCCTACAATCAGCCCCAGCATTTT.

This rearrangement joins TRBV7-8 to TRBJ1-2; D is ambiguous. Germline V gives CDR1 SGHVS, CDR2 FQNEAQ. The CDR3 spans 15 residues. Between the trimmed V and J ends, which lost 5 bases and 2 bases, there was a span of 15 bases. The CDR3 coding sequence is TGTGCCAGCAGCCCTCAGCCTGGAGGGAACTATGGCTACACCTTC. This translates into CASSPQPGGNYGYTF.

The chain is built from TRBV19 and TRBJ1-2; D ambiguous. Germline assignment: CDR1 LNHDA and CDR2 SQIVND (reference sequence). V lost 4 bases to trimming and J lost 8 bases, with 20 bases between them. The CDR3 extends over 15 amino acids. The CDR3 DNA sequence: TGTGCCAGTAGTAAAGTTGTCCCCGCACCAGGAGGCTACACCTTC. Protein: CASSKVVPAPGGYTF.

This chain connects TRBV5-1 to TRBJ1-4; TRBD1 matches at 8 bases. The junction had 10 bases not matched to a gene; V was cut back by 3 bases and J by 0 bases. Germline V gives CDR1 SGHRS, CDR2 YFSETQ. The CDR3 totals 18 residues. CDR3 sequence: CASSSPQGGGATNEKLFF. CDR3 sequence (DNA): TGCGCCAGCAGCTCTCCACAGGGGGGAGGTGCAACTAATGAAAAACTGTTTTTT.

This sequence joins TRBV7-2 and TRBJ2-1, with 7 nucleotides matching TRBD1. Germline V lookup: CDR1 SGHTA, CDR2 FQGNSA. V gave up 4 bases and J gave up 4 bases; unmatched junction bases: 7. CDR3 length: 15 amino acids. CDR3 protein: CASSSSRDSYNEQFF. CDR3 nucleotides: TGTGCCAGCAGCTCGTCCCGGGACAGTTACAATGAGCAGTTCTTC.

The V call is TRBV7-2, the J call TRBJ1-4; D may be TRBD1 (5 bases). The V gene lost 2 bases and the J gene lost 5 bases, with 18 bases spanning the gap. The CDR3 contains 17 residues. Per germline, CDR1 SGHTA and CDR2 FQGNSA. The chain's CDR3 is CASSLFPRGTNNEKLFF. In DNA form, the CDR3 reads TGTGCCAGCAGCTTATTTCCTCGGGGGACGAACAATGAAAAACTGTTTTTT.

This chain uses TRBV2 with TRBJ2-7; weak D call: TRBD1 (5 bases). CDR1 is SNHLY, CDR2 FYNNEI, per germline. V lost 6 bases, J lost 0 bases, and 18 bases lay in between. The length of the CDR3 is 16 residues. In DNA form, the CDR3 reads TGTGCCAGCAGGGACGTTGGGGCTCAGAGCTCCTACGAGCAGTACTTC. Translated: CASRDVGAQSSYEQYF.

V gene TRBV2 combines with J gene TRBJ2-1; the match to TRBD2 covers 7 bases. V was clipped by 6 bases and J by 0 bases; unmatched bases: 5. Germline CDR1 SNHLY, CDR2 FYNNEI. The CDR3 loop spans 15 amino acids. The CDR3, as DNA: TGTGCCAGCAGGGGGGGGACGCTCTCCTACAATGAGCAGTTCTTC. This codes for CASRGGTLSYNEQFF.

This clone was observed a handful of times. The V and J genes are TRBV11-2 and TRBJ2-7, with D tentatively TRBD1 (6 bases). V was cut by 2 bases and J by 3 bases, with 8 bases left in between. Germline lookup yields CDR1 SGHAT and CDR2 FQNNGV. This CDR3 contains 13 residues. CDR3 residues: CASSLSRGYEQYF. The CDR3 DNA reads as TGTGCCAGCAGCTTATCCAGGGGCTACGAGCAGTACTTC.

The table lists this clone with a count of one. The chain has TRBV6-5 and TRBJ1-1; perhaps TRBD1 as D (6 bases). CDR1 is MNHEY and CDR2 is SVGAGI in the germline V gene. There are 14 residues in the CDR3. With 5 bases removed from V and 3 bases from J, the gap between germline ends came to 13 bases. The CDR3 loop is CASSLSGADTEAFF. The CDR3 DNA reads TGTGCCAGCAGTCTCTCAGGGGCCGACACTGAAGCTTTCTTT.

The CDR3 region is CASSLGAAQETQYF. The CDR3 bases are TGTGCCAGCAGCTTGGGGGCAGCCCAAGAGACCCAGTACTTC. The chain combines TRBV5-4 with TRBJ2-5, with D unclear. The CDR3 extends over 14 amino acids. The ends were cut back, 0 bases at V and 1 base at J, with 7 bases in the middle. Germline values: CDR1 SGHNT, CDR2 YYREEE (reference sequence).

The CDR3 coding sequence is TGTGCCAGCAGTTACGCGACAGGGGGCTTCTATGGCTACACCTTC. This gives the protein CASSYATGGFYGYTF. This sequence joins TRBV6-5 and TRBJ1-2, with 10 bases aligning to TRBD1. V lost 2 bases to trimming and J lost 4 bases; unmatched junction nucleotides: 4. Per germline, CDR1 MNHEY and CDR2 SVGAGI. The CDR3 contains 15 residues.

V and J are TRBV4-1 and TRBJ1-2; D perhaps matches TRBD1 (5 bases). CDR1 and CDR2 (germline): MGHRA, YSYEKL. The CDR3 spans 11 residues. The V and J ends lost 2 bases and 11 bases respectively, with 9 bases between them. CDR3 in amino acids: CASSQTGDYTF. CDR3 in DNA: TGCGCCAGCAGCCAAACGGGGGATTACACCTTC.

The rearrangement joins TRBV4-3 to TRBJ2-7, with unresolved D. The germline CDR1 and CDR2 sequences are LGHNA and YSLEER. Trimming took off 1 base at V and 2 bases at J, with 12 bases between the two ends. The CDR3 runs to 15 residues. The CDR3 region has the DNA TGCGCCAGCAGCCAAGGAGACGGAGCTACCTACGAGCAGTACTTC. Translation gives CASSQGDGATYEQYF.

The chain employs TRBV6-5 and TRBJ2-3, with 12 bases that match TRBD1. The CDR3 consists of 16 residues. Germline V gene sequence: CDR1 MNHEY, CDR2 SVGAGI. The trim removed 2 bases at V and 10 bases at J, leaving 10 bases unmatched. The CDR3 reads CASSYRDRGPPRAQYF. The CDR3 coding sequence is TGTGCCAGCAGTTACCGGGACAGGGGGCCCCCCAGGGCGCAGTATTTT.

This clone was detected only a few times. V is TRBV5-6 and J is TRBJ1-1; no firm D call. V lost 1 base and J 5 bases, leaving 6 bases between the germline ends. CDR1 is SGHDT and CDR2 is YYEEEE in the germline V gene. This CDR3 contains 12 residues. The CDR3 nucleotides are TGTGCCAGCAGCTTGTCCCCAACTGAAGCTTTCTTT. Translating it yields CASSLSPTEAFF.

V is TRBV5-1 and J is TRBJ2-7; 8 nucleotides line up with TRBD1. In germline, CDR1 is SGHRS, CDR2 YFSETQ. Trimming at V came to 4 bases and at J to 0 bases, leaving 6 bases not matched to a gene. The CDR3 sequence is 15 residues long. The CDR3 bases are TGCGCCAGCAGCCTACAGGGGGGAAGCTCCTACGAGCAGTACTTC. This gives the protein CASSLQGGSSYEQYF.

The chain recombines TRBV15 with TRBJ2-2; tentative D call: TRBD2 (5 bases). Germline-derived CDR1 and CDR2 are LNHNV and YYDKDF (reference sequence). The CDR3 consists of 16 residues. V lost 2 bases, J lost 0 bases, and 10 bases lay in between. The CDR3, as DNA: TGTGCCACCAGCAGACCTAGCACCGCGAACACCGGGGAGCTGTTTTTT. Translation: CATSRPSTANTGELFF.

The V call is TRBV18, the J call TRBJ1-2; the D is unclear. The CDR3 covers 14 residues. Germline loops: CDR1 KGHSH, CDR2 LQKENI. Trimming removed 6 bases from V and 7 bases from J, with 18 bases in between. The CDR3 nucleotides read TGTGCCAGCTCTCCCCCAGAGGGTAAGATTGGCTACACCTTC. It is translated as CASSPPEGKIGYTF.

This clone was seen a single time. V gene TRBV7-9 combines with J gene TRBJ1-6; TRBD1 matches at 7 bases. This CDR3 contains 15 residues. Trimming removed 5 bases from V and 9 bases from J; junction bases left unmatched: 10. Germline V CDR1 and CDR2: SEHNR, FQNEAQ (reference sequence). Here the CDR3 reads CASSDDRAGGSPLHF. In DNA, the CDR3 is TGTGCCAGCAGCGATGACAGGGCAGGCGGTTCACCCCTCCACTTT.

The V gene is TRBV28, the J gene TRBJ1-4; weak D call: TRBD1 (6 bases). This CDR3 region has 15 residues. Germline-derived CDR1 and CDR2 are MDHEN and SYDVKM. V gave up 6 bases and J gave up 3 bases, with 14 bases separating them. The CDR3 DNA is TGTGCCAGCAGCCGGGGGGGGGCGGCTAATGAAAAACTGTTTTTT. Residues: CASSRGGAANEKLFF.

This clone was picked up one time. This chain joins TRBV5-1 and TRBJ1-2; possibly TRBD1 for D (6 bases). Looked up from germline, CDR1 is SGHRS and CDR2 is YFSETQ. The CDR3 spans 13 residues. V lost 4 bases, J lost 4 bases, and 11 bases lay in between. The CDR3 DNA reads TGCGCCAGCAGCCCCGGACAGTCCTATGGCTACACCTTC. It yields the protein CASSPGQSYGYTF.